This paragraph reports one TCR beta chain. From germline, CDR1 is SGDLS and CDR2 YYNGEE. This CDR3 is 15 amino acids long. Trimming cost V 3 bases and J 0 bases, with 11 bases left between them. The source of the sample is a study of shared clonotypes between healthy human individuals. Using immunoSEQ multiplex PCR, the repertoire was profiled, and TCRdb retains in-frame clones only, with some absent. Of 450,000 to 500,000 clones listed, less than 80% are singletons. The receptor comes from a woman aged 40 to 50 in good health. Some clones in this sample may be carry-over from other donors' samples. Sequenced sample: PBMCs. The chain has TRBV9 and TRBJ2-3; the D is unclear. The CDR3 DNA is TGTGCCAGCAGCGCCGACTTGGCTAGCACAGATACGCAGTATTTT. This sequence encodes CASSADLASTDTQYF.